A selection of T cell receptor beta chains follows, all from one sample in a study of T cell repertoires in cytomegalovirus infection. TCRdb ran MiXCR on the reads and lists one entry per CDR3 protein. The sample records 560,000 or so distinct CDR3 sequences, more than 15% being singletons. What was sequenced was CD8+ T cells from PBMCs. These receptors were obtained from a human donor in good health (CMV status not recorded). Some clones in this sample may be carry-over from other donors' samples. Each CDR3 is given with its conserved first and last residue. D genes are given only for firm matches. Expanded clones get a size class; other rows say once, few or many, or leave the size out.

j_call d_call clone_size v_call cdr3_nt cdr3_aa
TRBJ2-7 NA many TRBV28 TGTGCCAGCAGTTTCACGGACTCCTACGAGCAGTACTTC CASSFTDSYEQYF
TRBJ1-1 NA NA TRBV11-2 TGTGCCAGCAGCTCCGGTTGGACTGAAGCTTTCTTT CASSSGWTEAFF
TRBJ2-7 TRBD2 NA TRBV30 TGTGCCTGGAGCCGGGGCGGGGGGTACGAGCAGTACTTC CAWSRGGGYEQYF
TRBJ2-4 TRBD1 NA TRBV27 TGTGCCAGCAGCCCACGACAGGGGATTGCCAAAAACATTCAGTACTTC CASSPRQGIAKNIQYF
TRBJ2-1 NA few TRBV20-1 TGCAGTGCTACACAAATGGCCACGAGCTCCTACAATGAGCAGTTCTTC CSATQMATSSYNEQFF
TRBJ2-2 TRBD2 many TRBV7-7 TGTGCTAGCAGCCCCCGACTAGCGGGAGATGACACCGGGGAGCTGTTTTTT CASSPRLAGDDTGELFF
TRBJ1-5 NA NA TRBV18 TGTGCCAGCTCACCACCGGGCAGGGGTAGCAATCAGCCCCAGCATTTT CASSPPGRGSNQPQHF
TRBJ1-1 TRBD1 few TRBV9 TGTGCCAGCAGCGACCCCTTACAGGGGGCAAACACTGAAGCTTTCTTT CASSDPLQGANTEAFF
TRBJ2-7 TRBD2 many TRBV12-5 TGTGCTAGTGGCCCTGCCGGGACTAGCGAGGTCGAGCAGTACTTC CASGPAGTSEVEQYF
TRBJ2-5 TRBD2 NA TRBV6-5 TGTGCCAGCAGTTACTTCGGACTAGCGGGAATCCAAGAGACCCAGTACTTC CASSYFGLAGIQETQYF
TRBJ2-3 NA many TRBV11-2 TGTGCCAGCAGCCCGGCCGTACCAGATACGCAGTATTTT CASSPAVPDTQYF
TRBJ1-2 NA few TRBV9 TGTGCCAGCAGCGTAGGACTAGGACTTTACACCTTC CASSVGLGLYTF
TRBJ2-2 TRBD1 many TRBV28 TGTGCCAGCAGCCGACCGGGGACAGGGGTCACCGGGGAGCTGTTTTTT CASSRPGTGVTGELFF
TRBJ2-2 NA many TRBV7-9 TGTGCCAGCAGCGCTCCGAGGCGGGACTCGAACCGAAACACCGGGGAGCTGTTTTTT CASSAPRRDSNRNTGELFF
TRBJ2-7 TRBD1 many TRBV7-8 TGTGCCAGCAGCTTTCGGACAGGTGAGGAATACGAGCAGTACTTC CASSFRTGEEYEQYF
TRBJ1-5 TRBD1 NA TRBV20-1 TGCAGTGCTGCCGACAGGGACCGGGTTGAGCCCCAGCATTTT CSAADRDRVEPQHF
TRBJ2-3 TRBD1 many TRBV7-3 TGTGCCAGCAGCCGAGGGACAGCGAGCACAGATACGCAGTATTTT CASSRGTASTDTQYF